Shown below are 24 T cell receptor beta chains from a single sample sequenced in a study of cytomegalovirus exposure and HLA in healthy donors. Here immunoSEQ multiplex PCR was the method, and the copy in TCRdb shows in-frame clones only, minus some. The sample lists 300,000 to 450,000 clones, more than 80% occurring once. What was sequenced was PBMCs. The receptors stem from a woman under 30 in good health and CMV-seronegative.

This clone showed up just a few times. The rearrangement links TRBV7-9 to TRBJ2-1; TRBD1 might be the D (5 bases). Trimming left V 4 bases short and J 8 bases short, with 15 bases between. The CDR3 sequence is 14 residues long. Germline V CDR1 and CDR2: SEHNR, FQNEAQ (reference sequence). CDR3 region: CASSSPYVGDEQFF. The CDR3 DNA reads TGTGCCAGCAGCTCCCCTTACGTAGGGGATGAGCAGTTCTTC. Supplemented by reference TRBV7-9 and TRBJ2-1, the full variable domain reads DTGVSQNPRHKITKRGQNVTFRCDPISEHNRLYWYRQTLGQGPEFLTYFQNEAQLEKSRLLSDRFSAERPKGSFSTLEIQRTEQGDSAMYLCASSSPYVGDEQFFGPGTRLTVL.

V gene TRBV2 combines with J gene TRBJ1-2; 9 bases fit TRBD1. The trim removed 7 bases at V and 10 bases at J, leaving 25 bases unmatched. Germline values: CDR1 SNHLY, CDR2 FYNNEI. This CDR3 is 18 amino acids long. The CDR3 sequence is CASTEGRDRVFSGGTYTF. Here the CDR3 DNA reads TGTGCCAGCACCGAGGGCCGGGACAGGGTATTCTCGGGAGGAACCTACACCTTC. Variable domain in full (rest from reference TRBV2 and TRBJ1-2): EPEVTQTPSHQVTQMGQEVILRCVPISNHLYFYWYRQILGQKVEFLVSFYNNEISEKSEIFDDQFSVERPDGSNFTLKIRSTKLEDSAMYFCASTEGRDRVFSGGTYTFGSGTRLTVV.

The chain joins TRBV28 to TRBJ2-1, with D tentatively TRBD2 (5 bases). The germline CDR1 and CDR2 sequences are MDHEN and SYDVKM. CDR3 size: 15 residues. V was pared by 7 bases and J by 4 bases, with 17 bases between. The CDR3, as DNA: TGTGCCAGCATAGGACGGGGATTGGTTTACAATGAGCAGTTCTTC. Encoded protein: CASIGRGLVYNEQFF.

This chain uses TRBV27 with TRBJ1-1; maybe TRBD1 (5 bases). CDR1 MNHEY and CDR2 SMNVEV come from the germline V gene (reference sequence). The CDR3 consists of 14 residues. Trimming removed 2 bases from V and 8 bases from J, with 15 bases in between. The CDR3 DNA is TGTGCCAGCAGTTTACCAGGGTTAGTGTCGGAAGCTTTCTTT. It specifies CASSLPGLVSEAFF.

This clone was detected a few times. Here the CDR3 reads CASSLGTGNQPQHF. CDR3 nucleotides: TGTGCCAGCTCACTTGGGACAGGCAATCAGCCCCAGCATTTT. The rearrangement links TRBV18 to TRBJ1-5; 7 nucleotides line up with TRBD1. J gave up 2 bases and V 4 bases, and 2 bases lay outside the gene matches. From germline, CDR1 is KGHSH and CDR2 LQKENI. The CDR3 has 14 residues.

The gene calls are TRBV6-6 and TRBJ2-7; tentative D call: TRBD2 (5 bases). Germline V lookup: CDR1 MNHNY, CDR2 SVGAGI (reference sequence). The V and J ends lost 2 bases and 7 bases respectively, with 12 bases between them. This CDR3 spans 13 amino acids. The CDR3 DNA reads TGTGCCAGCAGTTACCGGGAAATGGGGGAGCAGTACTTC. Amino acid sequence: CASSYREMGEQYF.

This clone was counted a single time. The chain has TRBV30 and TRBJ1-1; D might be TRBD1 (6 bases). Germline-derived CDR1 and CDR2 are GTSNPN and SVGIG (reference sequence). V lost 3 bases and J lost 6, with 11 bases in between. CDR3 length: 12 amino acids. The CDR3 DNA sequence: TGTGCCTGGAGCCACGGGACACCTGAAGCTTTCTTT. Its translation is CAWSHGTPEAFF. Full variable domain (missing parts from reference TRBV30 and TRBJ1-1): SQTIHQWPATLVQPVGSPLSLECTVEGTSNPNLYWYRQAAGRGLQLLFYSVGIGQISSEVPQNLSASRPQDRQFILSSKKLLLSDSGFYLCAWSHGTPEAFFGQGTRLTVV.

In nucleotides, the CDR3 is TGTGCCAGCAGCTCCAGCGGGGTCGGGGAGCTGTTTTTT. Translation: CASSSSGVGELFF. The chain uses TRBV7-6 and TRBJ2-2, with 7 nucleotides matching TRBD2. The trim removed 4 bases at V and 7 bases at J, leaving 3 bases unmatched. This CDR3 is built from 13 residues. Germline lookup yields CDR1 SGHVS and CDR2 FNYEAQ.

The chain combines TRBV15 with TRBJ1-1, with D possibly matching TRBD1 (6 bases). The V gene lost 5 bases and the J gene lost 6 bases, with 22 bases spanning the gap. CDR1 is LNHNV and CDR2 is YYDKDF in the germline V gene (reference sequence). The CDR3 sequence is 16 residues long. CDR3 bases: TGTGCCACCAGCCGACAATCGCCCACAGGGTTGGCTGAAGCTTTCTTT. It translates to CATSRQSPTGLAEAFF.

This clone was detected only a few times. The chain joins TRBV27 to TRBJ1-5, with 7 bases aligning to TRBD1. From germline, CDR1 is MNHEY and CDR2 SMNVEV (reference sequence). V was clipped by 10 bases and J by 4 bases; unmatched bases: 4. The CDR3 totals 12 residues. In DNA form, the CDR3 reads TGTGCCATCGCACAGGGGAATCAGCCCCAGCATTTT. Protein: CAIAQGNQPQHF.

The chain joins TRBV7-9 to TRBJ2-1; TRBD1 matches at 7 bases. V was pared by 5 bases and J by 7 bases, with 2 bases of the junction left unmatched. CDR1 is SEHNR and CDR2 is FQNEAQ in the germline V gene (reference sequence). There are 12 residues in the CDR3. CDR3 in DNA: TGTGCCAGCAGCCAACAGGGGAATGAGCAGTTCTTC. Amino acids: CASSQQGNEQFF.

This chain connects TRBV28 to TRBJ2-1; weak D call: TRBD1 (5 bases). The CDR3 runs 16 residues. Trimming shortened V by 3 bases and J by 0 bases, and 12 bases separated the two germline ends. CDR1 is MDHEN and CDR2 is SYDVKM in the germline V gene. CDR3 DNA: TGTGCCAGCAGTTTGGCAGGGCCCAGCTCCTACAATGAGCAGTTCTTC. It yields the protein CASSLAGPSSYNEQFF.

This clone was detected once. DNA of the CDR3: TGTGCCAGCAGCTTACTAGCGGGACCCTCGTACAATGAGCAGTTCTTC. It translates to CASSLLAGPSYNEQFF. The chain has TRBV7-9 and TRBJ2-1; TRBD2 agrees at 9 bases. Germline V lookup: CDR1 SEHNR, CDR2 FQNEAQ (reference sequence). The CDR3 is 16 residues long. V trimming: 2 bases; J trimming: 4 bases; junction bases outside the gene matches: 6.

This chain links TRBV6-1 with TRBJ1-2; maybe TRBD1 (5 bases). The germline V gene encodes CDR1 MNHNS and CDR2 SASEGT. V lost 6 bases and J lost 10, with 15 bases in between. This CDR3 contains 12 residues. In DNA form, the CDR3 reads TGTGCCAGCAGCCTCGACAGTATGGACTACACCTTC. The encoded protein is CASSLDSMDYTF.

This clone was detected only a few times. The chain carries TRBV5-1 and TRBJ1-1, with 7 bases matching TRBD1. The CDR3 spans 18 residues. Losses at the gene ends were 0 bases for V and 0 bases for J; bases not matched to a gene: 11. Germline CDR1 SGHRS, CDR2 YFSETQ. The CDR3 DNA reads TGCGCCAGCAGCTTGGGGGTGGACAGGCTACCTATGAACACTGAAGCTTTCTTT. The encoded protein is CASSLGVDRLPMNTEAFF.

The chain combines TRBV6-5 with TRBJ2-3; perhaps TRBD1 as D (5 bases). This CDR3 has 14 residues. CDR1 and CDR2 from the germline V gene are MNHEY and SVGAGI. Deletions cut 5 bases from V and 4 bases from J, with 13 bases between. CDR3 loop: CASSTQGRPDTQYF. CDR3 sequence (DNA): TGTGCCAGCAGTACTCAGGGCAGGCCAGATACGCAGTATTTT.

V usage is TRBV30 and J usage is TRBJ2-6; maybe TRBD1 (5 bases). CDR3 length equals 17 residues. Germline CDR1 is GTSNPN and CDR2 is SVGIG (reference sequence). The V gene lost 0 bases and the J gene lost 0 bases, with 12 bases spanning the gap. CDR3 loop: CAWSVGAAGSGANVLTF. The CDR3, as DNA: TGTGCCTGGAGTGTTGGGGCAGCAGGCTCTGGGGCCAACGTCCTGACTTTC.

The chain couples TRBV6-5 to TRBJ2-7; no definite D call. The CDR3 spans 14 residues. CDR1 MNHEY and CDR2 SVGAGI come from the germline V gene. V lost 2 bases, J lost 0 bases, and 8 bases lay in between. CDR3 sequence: CASSYGQDSYEQYF. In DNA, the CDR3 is TGTGCCAGCAGTTACGGGCAGGACTCCTACGAGCAGTACTTC.

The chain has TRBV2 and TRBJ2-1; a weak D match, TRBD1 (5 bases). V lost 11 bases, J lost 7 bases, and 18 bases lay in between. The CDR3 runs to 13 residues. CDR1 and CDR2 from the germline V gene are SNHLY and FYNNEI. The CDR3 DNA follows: TGTGCCGCCAGGGATACGCTCCGGAATGAGCAGTTCTTC. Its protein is CAARDTLRNEQFF.

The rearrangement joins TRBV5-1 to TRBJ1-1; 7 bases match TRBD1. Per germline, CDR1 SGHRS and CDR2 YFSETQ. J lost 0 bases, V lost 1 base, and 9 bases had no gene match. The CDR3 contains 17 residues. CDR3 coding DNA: TGCGCCAGCAGCTTGACCCTGACAGGGAACGTGAACACTGAAGCTTTCTTT. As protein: CASSLTLTGNVNTEAFF.

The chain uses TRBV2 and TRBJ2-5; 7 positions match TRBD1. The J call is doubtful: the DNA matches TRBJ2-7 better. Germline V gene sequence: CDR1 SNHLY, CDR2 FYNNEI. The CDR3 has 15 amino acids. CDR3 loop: CASSSDLTGTYEQYF. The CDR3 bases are TGTGCCAGCAGTTCAGACTTGACAGGGACGTACGAGCAGTACTTC.

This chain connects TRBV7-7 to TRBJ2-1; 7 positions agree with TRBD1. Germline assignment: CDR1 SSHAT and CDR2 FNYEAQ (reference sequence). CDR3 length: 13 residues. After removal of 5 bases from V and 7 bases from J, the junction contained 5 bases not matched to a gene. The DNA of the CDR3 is TGTGCCAGCAGCCGCGACAGGGCGAATGAGCAGTTCTTC. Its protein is CASSRDRANEQFF.

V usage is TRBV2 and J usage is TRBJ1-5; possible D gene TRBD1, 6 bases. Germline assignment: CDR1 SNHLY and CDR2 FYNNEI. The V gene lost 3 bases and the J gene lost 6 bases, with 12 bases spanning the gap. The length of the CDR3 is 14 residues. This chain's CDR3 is CASSDKAGVQPQHF. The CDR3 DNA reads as TGTGCCAGCAGTGATAAGGCAGGGGTTCAGCCCCAGCATTTT.

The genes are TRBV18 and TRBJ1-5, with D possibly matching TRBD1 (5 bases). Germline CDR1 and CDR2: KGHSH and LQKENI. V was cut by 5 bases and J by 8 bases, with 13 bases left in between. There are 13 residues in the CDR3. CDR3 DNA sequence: TGTGCCAGCTCATCGCAGGGTCCGGAGCCCCAGCATTTT. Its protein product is CASSSQGPEPQHF.